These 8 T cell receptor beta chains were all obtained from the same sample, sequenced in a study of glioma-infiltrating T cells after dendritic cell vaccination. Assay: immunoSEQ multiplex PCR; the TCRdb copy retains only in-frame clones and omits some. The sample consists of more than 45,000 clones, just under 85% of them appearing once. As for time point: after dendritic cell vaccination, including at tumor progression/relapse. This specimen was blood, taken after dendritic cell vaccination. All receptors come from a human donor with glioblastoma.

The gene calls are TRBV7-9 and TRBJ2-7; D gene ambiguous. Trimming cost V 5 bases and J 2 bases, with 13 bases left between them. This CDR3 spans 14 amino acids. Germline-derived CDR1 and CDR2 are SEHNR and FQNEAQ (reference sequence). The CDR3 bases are TGTGCCAGCAGCCTCTCACGGGTCCCCTACGAGCAGTACTTC. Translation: CASSLSRVPYEQYF.

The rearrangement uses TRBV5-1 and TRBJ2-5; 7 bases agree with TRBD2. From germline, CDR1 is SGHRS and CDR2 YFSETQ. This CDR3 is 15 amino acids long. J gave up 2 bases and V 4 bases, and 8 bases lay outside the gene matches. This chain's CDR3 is CASSPARDYQETQYF. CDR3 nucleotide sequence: TGCGCCAGCAGCCCGGCCCGGGACTATCAAGAGACCCAGTACTTC.

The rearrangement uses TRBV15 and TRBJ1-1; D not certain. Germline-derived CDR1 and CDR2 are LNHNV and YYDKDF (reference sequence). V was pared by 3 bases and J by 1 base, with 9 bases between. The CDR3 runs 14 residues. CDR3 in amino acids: CATSSATGNTEAFF. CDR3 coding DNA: TGTGCCACCAGCAGCGCGACGGGGAACACTGAAGCTTTCTTT.

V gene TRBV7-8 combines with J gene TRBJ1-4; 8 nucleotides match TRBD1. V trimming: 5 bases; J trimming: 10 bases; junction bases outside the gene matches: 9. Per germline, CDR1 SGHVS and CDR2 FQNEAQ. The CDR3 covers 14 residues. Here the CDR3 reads CASSPRQGSRKLFF. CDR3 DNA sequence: TGTGCCAGCAGCCCACGACAGGGGAGTCGAAAACTGTTTTTT.

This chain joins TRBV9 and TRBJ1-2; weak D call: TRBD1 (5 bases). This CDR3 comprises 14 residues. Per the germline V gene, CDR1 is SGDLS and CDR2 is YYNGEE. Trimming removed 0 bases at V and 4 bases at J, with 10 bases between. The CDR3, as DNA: TGTGCCAGCAGCGTAGCGGCAGGGTCCTATGGCTACACCTTC. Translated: CASSVAAGSYGYTF.

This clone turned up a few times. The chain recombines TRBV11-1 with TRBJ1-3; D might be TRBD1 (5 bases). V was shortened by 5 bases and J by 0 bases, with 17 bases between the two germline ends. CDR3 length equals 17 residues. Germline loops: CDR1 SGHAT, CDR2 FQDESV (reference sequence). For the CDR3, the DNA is TGTGCCAGCAGCCAAATCGGTGGACATTCCTCTGGAAACACCATATATTTT. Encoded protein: CASSQIGGHSSGNTIYF.

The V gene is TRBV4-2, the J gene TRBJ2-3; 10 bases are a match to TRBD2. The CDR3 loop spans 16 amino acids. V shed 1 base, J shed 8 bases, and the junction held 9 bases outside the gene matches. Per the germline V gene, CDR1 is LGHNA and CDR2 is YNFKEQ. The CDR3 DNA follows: TGTGCCAGCAGCCAAGTACTAGCGGGGAATGGGGGTACGCAGTATTTT. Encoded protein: CASSQVLAGNGGTQYF.

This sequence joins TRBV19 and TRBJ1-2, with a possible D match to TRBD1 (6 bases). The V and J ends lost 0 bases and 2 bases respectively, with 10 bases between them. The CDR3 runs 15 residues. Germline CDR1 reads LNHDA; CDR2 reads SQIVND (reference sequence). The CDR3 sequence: CASSIDTGRNYGYTF. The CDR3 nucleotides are TGTGCCAGTAGTATAGATACAGGGCGAAACTATGGCTACACCTTC. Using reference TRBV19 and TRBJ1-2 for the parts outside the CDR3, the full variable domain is DGGITQSPKYLFRKEGQNVTLSCEQNLNHDAMYWYRQDPGQGLRLIYYSQIVNDFQKGDIAEGYSVSREKKESFPLTVTSAQKNPTAFYLCASSIDTGRNYGYTFGSGTRLTVV.